This TCR beta chain is from a study of OX40 agonist ivuxolimab in advanced cancers. The V gene's germline CDR1 is MGHDK and CDR2 SYGVNS. Trimming pared 6 bases from V and 7 bases from J, leaving 13 bases between. CDR3 size: 13 residues. Only in-frame clones appear in the TCRdb table, and some are missing; sequencing was by immunoSEQ multiplex PCR. The profile shows about 60,000 clones, approximately 90% of them singletons. The source is an adult with an advanced solid tumor such as melanoma, head and neck, liver or kidney cancer. Specimen: CD4+ or CD8+ T cells sorted from blood, collected in a trial of the OX40 agonist ivuxolimab. The V call is TRBV25-1, the J call TRBJ1-5, with a tentative D call TRBD1 (5 bases). CDR3 bases: TGTGCCAGCAGAGGGAGGGGAAGCCAGCCCCAGCATTTT. This translates into CASRGRGSQPQHF.